Following are 22 T cell receptor beta chains from one sample sequenced in a study of PD-1 blockade in classical Hodgkin lymphoma. Repertoires were generated with immunoSEQ multiplex PCR, while TCRdb's copy carries only in-frame clones and drops some. The sample gives approximately 39,000 clones, about three quarters of which show up once; roughly 9.8% is in the top ten. The time point here: cycle 4 day 1 (C4D1), after more than five weeks of nivolumab. Brentuximab vedotin exposure varied, and every patient relapsed after autologous stem cell transplantation. The source was peripheral blood mononuclear cells (PBMCs), collected before the fourth cycle of nivolumab. These receptors all stem from a human donor with classical Hodgkin lymphoma.

The CDR3 region is CASSRSGINNEQFF. The CDR3 DNA sequence: TGTGCCAGCAGTCGTAGCGGTATTAACAATGAGCAGTTCTTC. The rearrangement joins TRBV9 to TRBJ2-1; D possibly corresponds to TRBD2 (6 bases). Germline CDR1 reads SGDLS; CDR2 reads YYNGEE. Trimming took off 5 bases at V and 5 bases at J, with 14 bases between the two ends. This CDR3 is 14 amino acids long.

The chain has TRBV14 and TRBJ2-3; 7 bases match TRBD2. The length of the CDR3 is 14 residues. CDR1 SGHDN and CDR2 FVKESK come from the germline V gene. V lost 4 bases to trimming and J lost 2 bases; unmatched junction nucleotides: 3. The CDR3 DNA follows: TGTGCCAGCAGCCGCGGGGGTGCCACAGATACGCAGTATTTT. It yields the protein CASSRGGATDTQYF.

V gene TRBV6-5 combines with J gene TRBJ1-1, with 7 bases fitting TRBD1. The CDR3 runs 13 residues. The V gene's germline CDR1 is MNHEY and CDR2 SVGAGI. After removal of 5 bases from V and 3 bases from J, the junction contained 3 bases not matched to a gene. Here the CDR3 DNA reads TGTGCCAGCAGTAGGGGGACAGACACTGAAGCTTTCTTT. Protein product: CASSRGTDTEAFF.

This sequence joins TRBV6-1 and TRBJ2-2; D remains unclear. This CDR3 region has 12 residues. Trimming took 3 bases from V and 7 from J, leaving 6 bases between them. Germline V gene data show CDR1 as MNHNS and CDR2 as SASEGT. The CDR3 loop reads CASSDIVGELFF. CDR3 nucleotides: TGTGCCAGCAGTGATATTGTCGGGGAGCTGTTTTTT.

The CDR3 loop reads CASSQDRTPTGELFF. The CDR3 nucleotides read TGCGCCAGCAGCCAAGATCGTACACCCACCGGGGAGCTGTTTTTT. This sequence joins TRBV4-3 and TRBJ2-2; D is undetermined. There are 15 residues in the CDR3. Germline V gene data show CDR1 as LGHNA and CDR2 as YSLEER. V was pared by 0 bases and J by 4 bases, with 9 bases between.

Only one count was recorded for this clone. The chain joins TRBV7-9 to TRBJ1-3; maybe TRBD1 (5 bases). V shed 1 base and J shed 0 bases, with 10 bases lying between them. The CDR3 has 16 residues. Germline lookup yields CDR1 SEHNR and CDR2 FQNEAQ (reference sequence). The CDR3 nucleotides read TGTGCCAGCAGCTTAGGCGACAGATACTCTGGAAACACCATATATTTT. Translating gives CASSLGDRYSGNTIYF.

The chain employs TRBV6-4 and TRBJ2-1; D might be TRBD1 (6 bases). Germline CDR1 MRHNA, CDR2 SNTAGT. This CDR3 is built from 15 residues. V dropped 6 bases and J dropped 3 bases, with 15 bases sitting between them. The CDR3 sequence is CASSLAAGDYNEQFF. The CDR3 DNA reads as TGTGCCAGCAGCCTCGCCGCAGGGGACTACAATGAGCAGTTCTTC.

The genes are TRBV10-1 and TRBJ2-2, with 8 nucleotides matching TRBD2. This CDR3 is built from 15 residues. J lost 5 bases, V lost 5 bases, and 7 bases had no gene match. Germline V gene lookup returns CDR1 WNHNN and CDR2 SYGVQD (reference sequence). CDR3 sequence: CASSQYRGGTGELFF. CDR3 bases: TGCGCCAGCAGTCAATATCGGGGGGGAACCGGGGAGCTGTTTTTT.

V gene TRBV9 combines with J gene TRBJ2-5, with 9 positions matching TRBD2. Losses at the gene ends were 8 bases for V and 2 bases for J; bases not matched to a gene: 10. The germline V gene has CDR1 SGDLS and CDR2 YYNGEE. The CDR3 is 15 amino acids. Here the CDR3 reads CASSRRGGPQETQYF. The DNA of the CDR3 is TGTGCCAGTAGTCGGCGGGGGGGTCCACAAGAGACCCAGTACTTC.

The V and J genes are TRBV4-3 and TRBJ2-6; TRBD2 might be the D (5 bases). V lost 0 bases and J 0 bases, leaving 12 bases between the germline ends. Per the germline V gene, CDR1 is LGHNA and CDR2 is YSLEER. The CDR3 runs to 18 residues. The CDR3 region is CASSQDGVGSSGANVLTF. The CDR3 DNA reads TGCGCCAGCAGCCAAGATGGGGTTGGGAGCTCTGGGGCCAACGTCCTGACTTTC.

This chain connects TRBV18 to TRBJ1-4, with D unresolved. In germline, CDR1 is KGHSH, CDR2 LQKENI. The ends were cut back, 3 bases at V and 6 bases at J, with 8 bases in the middle. This CDR3 has 13 residues. The CDR3 DNA follows: TGTGCCAGCTCACCTCAGATCGATGAAAAACTGTTTTTT. Translated, it gives CASSPQIDEKLFF.

CDR3 in amino acids: CASSPRLYTDTQYF. The CDR3 nucleotides are TGTGCCAGCAGCCCGAGACTATACACAGATACGCAGTATTTT. The chain joins TRBV7-2 to TRBJ2-3, with D possibly TRBD2 on 5 matching bases. V lost 5 bases and J lost 2, with 11 bases in between. Per the germline V gene, CDR1 is SGHTA and CDR2 is FQGNSA. The CDR3 is 14 residues long.

This rearrangement joins TRBV19 to TRBJ1-1; D is undetermined. CDR1 is LNHDA, CDR2 SQIVND, per germline (reference sequence). V lost 1 base, J lost 8 bases, and 14 bases lay in between. The CDR3 length is 14 residues. The CDR3 nucleotides are TGTGCCAGTAGTATAGGATTTAGGACTGGGGAAGCTTTCTTT. Amino acid sequence: CASSIGFRTGEAFF.

V and J are TRBV2 and TRBJ2-5; tentative D call: TRBD2 (5 bases). V was trimmed by 8 bases and J by 0 bases, leaving 13 bases between them. CDR1 SNHLY and CDR2 FYNNEI come from the germline V gene. The CDR3 runs to 14 residues. CDR3 coding DNA: TGTGCCAGCCCTGGGAGAGTTCACCAAGAGACCCAGTACTTC. Amino acids: CASPGRVHQETQYF.

The chain joins TRBV19 to TRBJ1-2; a weak D match, TRBD1 (6 bases). Germline V lookup: CDR1 LNHDA, CDR2 SQIVND (reference sequence). Trimming removed 7 bases from V and 5 bases from J, with 20 bases in between. The CDR3 length is 15 residues. The CDR3 reads CASTGDFRGEYGYTF. CDR3 coding DNA: TGTGCCAGTACAGGGGACTTCCGAGGGGAATATGGCTACACCTTC.

The J gene is TRBJ2-7, the V gene TRBV15; possibly TRBD1 for D (6 bases). V was clipped by 7 bases and J by 1 base, with 23 bases between them. The CDR3 consists of 17 residues. CDR1 LNHNV and CDR2 YYDKDF come from the germline V gene (reference sequence). The CDR3 loop reads CATKLGTGHVVSYEQYF. CDR3 in DNA: TGTGCCACCAAACTCGGGACGGGACATGTGGTGTCCTACGAGCAGTACTTC.

The chain couples TRBV7-8 to TRBJ1-2; no clear D. Germline CDR1 and CDR2: SGHVS and FQNEAQ. The CDR3 covers 14 residues. V lost 0 bases and J lost 8, with 13 bases in between. The CDR3 nucleotides read TGTGCCAGCAGCTTAGCTATGACCGGTCAGGGCTACACCTTC. Protein: CASSLAMTGQGYTF.

This chain connects TRBV7-2 to TRBJ2-1; the D is unclear. CDR1 SGHTA and CDR2 FQGNSA come from the germline V gene. The CDR3 runs to 13 residues. V lost 2 bases and J lost 9, with 11 bases in between. This CDR3 is CASSLFVVGEQFF. The CDR3 region has the DNA TGTGCCAGCAGCTTATTCGTGGTTGGTGAGCAGTTCTTC.

This clone has more than one count but fewer than ten. The V gene is TRBV2, the J gene TRBJ2-4; 7 nucleotides agree with TRBD1. Germline CDR1 SNHLY, CDR2 FYNNEI. The CDR3 covers 16 residues. V dropped 5 bases and J dropped 2; count of bases not matched to a gene: 9. The CDR3, as DNA: TGTGCCAGCAGTACCAAAATGGACAGGTCCAAAAACATTCAGTACTTC. This encodes CASSTKMDRSKNIQYF.

The chain joins TRBV18 to TRBJ2-2; a possible D gene is TRBD1 (5 bases). The CDR3 extends over 18 amino acids. The germline gives CDR1 KGHSH, CDR2 LQKENI. V was trimmed by 4 bases and J by 5 bases, leaving 23 bases between them. The CDR3 nucleotides are TGTGCCAGCTCACTAAACCCGGCCAGGGCGGCGGTGACCGGGGAGCTGTTTTTT. Amino acid sequence: CASSLNPARAAVTGELFF.

This clone was seen only once. The chain carries TRBV9 and TRBJ2-5; TRBD1 is a possible D gene (5 bases). CDR1 and CDR2 (germline): SGDLS, YYNGEE. The CDR3 totals 16 residues. Trimming left V 3 bases short and J 0 bases short, with 15 bases between. CDR3 coding DNA: TGTGCCAGCAGCGCCAGCTGGGGCCAAAACCAAGAGACCCAGTACTTC. Protein: CASSASWGQNQETQYF.

The chain has TRBV28 and TRBJ1-2; 10 positions match TRBD1. Germline CDR1 is MDHEN and CDR2 is SYDVKM. This CDR3 is built from 15 residues. With 2 bases clipped from V and 4 bases from J, the junction kept 4 bases outside the gene matches. The CDR3 region is CASSLTGTGAYGYTF. CDR3 coding DNA: TGTGCCAGCAGTTTAACCGGGACAGGGGCCTATGGCTACACCTTC.